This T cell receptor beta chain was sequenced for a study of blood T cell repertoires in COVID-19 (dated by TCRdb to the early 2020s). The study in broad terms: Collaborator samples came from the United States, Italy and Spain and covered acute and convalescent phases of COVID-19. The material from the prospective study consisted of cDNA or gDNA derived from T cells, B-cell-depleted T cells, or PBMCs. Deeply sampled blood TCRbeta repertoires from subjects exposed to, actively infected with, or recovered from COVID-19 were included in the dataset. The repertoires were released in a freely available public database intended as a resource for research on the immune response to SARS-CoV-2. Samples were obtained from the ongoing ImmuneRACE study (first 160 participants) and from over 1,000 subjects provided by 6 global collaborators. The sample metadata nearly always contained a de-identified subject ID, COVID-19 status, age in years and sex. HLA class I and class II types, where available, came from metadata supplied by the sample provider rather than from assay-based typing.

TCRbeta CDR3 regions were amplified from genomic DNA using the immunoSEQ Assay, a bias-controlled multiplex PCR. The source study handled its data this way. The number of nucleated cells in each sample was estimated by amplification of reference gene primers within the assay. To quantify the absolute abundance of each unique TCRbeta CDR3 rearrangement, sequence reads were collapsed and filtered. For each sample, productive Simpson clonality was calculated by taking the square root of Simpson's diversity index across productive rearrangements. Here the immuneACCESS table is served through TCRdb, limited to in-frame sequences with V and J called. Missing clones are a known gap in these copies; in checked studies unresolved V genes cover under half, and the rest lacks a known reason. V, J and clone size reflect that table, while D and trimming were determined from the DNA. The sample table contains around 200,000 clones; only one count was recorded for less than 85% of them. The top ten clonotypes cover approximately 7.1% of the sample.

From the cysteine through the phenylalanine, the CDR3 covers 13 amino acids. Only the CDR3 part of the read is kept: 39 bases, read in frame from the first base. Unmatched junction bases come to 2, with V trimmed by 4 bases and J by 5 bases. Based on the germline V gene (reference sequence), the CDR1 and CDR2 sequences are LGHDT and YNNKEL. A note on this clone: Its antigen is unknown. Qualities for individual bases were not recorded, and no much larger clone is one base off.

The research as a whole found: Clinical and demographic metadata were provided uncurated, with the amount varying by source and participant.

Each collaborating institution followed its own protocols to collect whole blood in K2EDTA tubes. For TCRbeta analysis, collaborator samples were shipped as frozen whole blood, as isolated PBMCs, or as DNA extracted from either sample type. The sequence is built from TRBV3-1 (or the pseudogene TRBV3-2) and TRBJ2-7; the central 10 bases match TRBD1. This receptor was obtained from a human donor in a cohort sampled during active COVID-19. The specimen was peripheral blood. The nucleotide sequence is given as TGTGCCAGCAGCCCGGACAGGGGGGACGAGCAGTACTTC. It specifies CASSPDRGDEQYF.